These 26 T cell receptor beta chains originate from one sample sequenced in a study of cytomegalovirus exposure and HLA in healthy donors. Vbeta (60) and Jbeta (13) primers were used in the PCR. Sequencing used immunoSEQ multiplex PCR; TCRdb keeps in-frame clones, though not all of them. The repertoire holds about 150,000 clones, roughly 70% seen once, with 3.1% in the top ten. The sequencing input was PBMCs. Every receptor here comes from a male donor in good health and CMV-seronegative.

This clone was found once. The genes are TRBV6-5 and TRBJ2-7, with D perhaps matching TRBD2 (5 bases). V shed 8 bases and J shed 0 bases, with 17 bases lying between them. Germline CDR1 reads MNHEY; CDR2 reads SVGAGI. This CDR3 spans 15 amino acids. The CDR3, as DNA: TGTGCCAGCTCATTTGCAGGAGGAGCCTCCTACGAGCAGTACTTC. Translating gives CASSFAGGASYEQYF.

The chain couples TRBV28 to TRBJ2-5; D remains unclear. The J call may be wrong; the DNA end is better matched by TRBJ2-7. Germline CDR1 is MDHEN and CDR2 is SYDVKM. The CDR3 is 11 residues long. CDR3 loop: CASSRSYEQYF. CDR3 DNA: TGTGCCAGCAGTCGCTCCTACGAGCAGTACTTC.

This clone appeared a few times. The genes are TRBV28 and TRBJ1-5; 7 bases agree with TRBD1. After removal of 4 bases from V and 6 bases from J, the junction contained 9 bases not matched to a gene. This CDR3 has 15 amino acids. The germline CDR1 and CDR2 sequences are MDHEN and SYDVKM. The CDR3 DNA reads TGTGCCAGCAGTTCTCGAGGGGGCGAGAGTCAGCCCCAGCATTTT. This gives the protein CASSSRGGESQPQHF.

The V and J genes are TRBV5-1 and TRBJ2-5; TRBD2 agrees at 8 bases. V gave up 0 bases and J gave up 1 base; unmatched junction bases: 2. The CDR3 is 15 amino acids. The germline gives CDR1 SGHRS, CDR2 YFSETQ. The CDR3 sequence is CASSLALAGQETQYF. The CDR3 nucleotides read TGCGCCAGCAGCTTGGCCCTAGCGGGCCAAGAGACCCAGTACTTC.

The CDR3 DNA is TGTGCCAGCACTCGGGATTACACAGATACGCAGTATTTT. Protein sequence: CASTRDYTDTQYF. The chain is built from TRBV2 and TRBJ2-3; a weak D match, TRBD2 (5 bases). This CDR3 has 13 amino acids. V gave up 7 bases and J gave up 2 bases, with 10 bases separating them. Looked up from germline, CDR1 is SNHLY and CDR2 is FYNNEI.

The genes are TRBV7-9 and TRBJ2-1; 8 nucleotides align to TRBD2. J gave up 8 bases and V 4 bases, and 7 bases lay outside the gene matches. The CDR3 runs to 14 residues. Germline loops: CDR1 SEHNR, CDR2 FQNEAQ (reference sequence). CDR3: CASSSPGRGYEQFF. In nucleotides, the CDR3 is TGTGCCAGCAGCTCTCCCGGGAGGGGCTATGAGCAGTTCTTC.

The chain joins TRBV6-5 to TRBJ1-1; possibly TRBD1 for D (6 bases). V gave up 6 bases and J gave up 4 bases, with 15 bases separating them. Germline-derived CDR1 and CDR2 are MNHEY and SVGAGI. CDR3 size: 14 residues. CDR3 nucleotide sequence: TGTGCCAGCAGGAGGGGGGGATTGGGCACTGAAGCTTTCTTT. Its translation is CASRRGGLGTEAFF.

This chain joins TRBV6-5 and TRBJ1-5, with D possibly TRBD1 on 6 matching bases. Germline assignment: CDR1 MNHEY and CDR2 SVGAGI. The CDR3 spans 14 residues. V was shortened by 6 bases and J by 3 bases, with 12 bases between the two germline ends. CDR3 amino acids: CASSLDSYNQPQHF. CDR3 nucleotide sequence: TGTGCCAGCAGCTTGGACAGCTACAATCAGCCCCAGCATTTT.

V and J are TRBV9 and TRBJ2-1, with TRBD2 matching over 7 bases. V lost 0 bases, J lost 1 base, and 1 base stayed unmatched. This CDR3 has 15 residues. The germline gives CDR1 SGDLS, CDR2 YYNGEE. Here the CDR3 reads CASSVDGRSYNEQFF. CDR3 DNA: TGTGCCAGCAGCGTAGACGGGAGGTCCTACAATGAGCAGTTCTTC.

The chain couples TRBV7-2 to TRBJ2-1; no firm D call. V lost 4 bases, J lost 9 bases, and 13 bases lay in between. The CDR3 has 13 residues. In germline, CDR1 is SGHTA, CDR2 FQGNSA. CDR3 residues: CASSSLPASEQFF. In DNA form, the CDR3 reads TGTGCCAGCAGCTCCCTTCCCGCCAGTGAGCAGTTCTTC.

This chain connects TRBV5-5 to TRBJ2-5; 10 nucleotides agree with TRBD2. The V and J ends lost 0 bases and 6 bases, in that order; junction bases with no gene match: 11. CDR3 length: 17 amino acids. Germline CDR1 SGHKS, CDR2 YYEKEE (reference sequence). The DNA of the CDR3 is TGTGCCAGCAGCTTGGCTACAGCGGGAGGGCCAAGGAAGACCCAGTACTTC. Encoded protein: CASSLATAGGPRKTQYF. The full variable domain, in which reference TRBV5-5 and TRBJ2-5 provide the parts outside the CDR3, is DAGVTQSPTHLIKTRGQQVTLRCSPISGHKSVSWYQQVLGQGPQFIFQYYEKEERGRGNFPDRFSARQFPNYSSELNVNALLLGDSALYLCASSLATAGGPRKTQYFGPGTRLLVL.

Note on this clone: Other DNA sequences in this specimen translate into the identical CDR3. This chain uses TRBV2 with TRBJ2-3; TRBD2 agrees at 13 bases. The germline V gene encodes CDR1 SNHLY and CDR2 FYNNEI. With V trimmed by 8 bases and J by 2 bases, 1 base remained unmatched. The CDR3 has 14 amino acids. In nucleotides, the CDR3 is TGTGCCAGCGGACTAGCGGGAGTCACAGATACGCAGTATTTT. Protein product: CASGLAGVTDTQYF.

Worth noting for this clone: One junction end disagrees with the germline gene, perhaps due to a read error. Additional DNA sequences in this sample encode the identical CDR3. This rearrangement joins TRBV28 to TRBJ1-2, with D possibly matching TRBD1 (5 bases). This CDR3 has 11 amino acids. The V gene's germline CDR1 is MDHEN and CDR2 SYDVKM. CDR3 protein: CASSHNRGYTF. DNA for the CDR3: TGCGCCAGCAGTCACAACAGGGGCTACACCTTC.

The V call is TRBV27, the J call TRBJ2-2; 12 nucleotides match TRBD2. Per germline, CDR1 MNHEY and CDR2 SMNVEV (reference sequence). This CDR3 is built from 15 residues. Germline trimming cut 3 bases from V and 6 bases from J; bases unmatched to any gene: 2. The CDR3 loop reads CASSFLAGGPGELFF. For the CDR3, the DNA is TGTGCCAGCAGTTTCCTAGCGGGAGGGCCCGGGGAGCTGTTTTTT.

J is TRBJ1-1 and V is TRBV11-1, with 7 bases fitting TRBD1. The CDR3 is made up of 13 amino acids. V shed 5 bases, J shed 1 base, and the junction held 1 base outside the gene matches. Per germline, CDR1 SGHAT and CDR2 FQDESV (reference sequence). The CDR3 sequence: CASSRTGNTEAFF. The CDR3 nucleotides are TGTGCCAGCAGCCGGACAGGGAACACTGAAGCTTTCTTT.

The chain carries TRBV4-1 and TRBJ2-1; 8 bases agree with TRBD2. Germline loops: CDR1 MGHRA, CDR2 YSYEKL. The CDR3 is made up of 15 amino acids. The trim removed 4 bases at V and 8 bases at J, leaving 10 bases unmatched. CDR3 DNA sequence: TGCGCCAGCAGCCCTGCAGCGGGGGTAGGAGATGAGCAGTTCTTC. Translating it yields CASSPAAGVGDEQFF.

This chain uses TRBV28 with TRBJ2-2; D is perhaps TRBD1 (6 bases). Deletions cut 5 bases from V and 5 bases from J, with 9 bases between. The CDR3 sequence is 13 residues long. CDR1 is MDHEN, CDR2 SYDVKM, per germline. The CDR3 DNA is TGTGCCAGCAGTCGACAGGAGACCGGGGAGCTGTTTTTT. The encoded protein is CASSRQETGELFF.

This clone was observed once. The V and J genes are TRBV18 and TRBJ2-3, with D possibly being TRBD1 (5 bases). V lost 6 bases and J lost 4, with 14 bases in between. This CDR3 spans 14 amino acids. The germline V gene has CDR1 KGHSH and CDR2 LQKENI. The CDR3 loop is CASSPGPGSDTQYF. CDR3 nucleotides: TGTGCCAGCTCCCCCGGACCAGGGTCAGATACGCAGTATTTT. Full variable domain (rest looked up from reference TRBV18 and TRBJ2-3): NAGVMQNPRHLVRRRGQEARLRCSPMKGHSHVYWYRQLPEEGLKFMVYLQKENIIDESGMPKERFSAEFPKEGPSILRIQQVVRGDSAAYFCASSPGPGSDTQYFGPGTRLTVL.

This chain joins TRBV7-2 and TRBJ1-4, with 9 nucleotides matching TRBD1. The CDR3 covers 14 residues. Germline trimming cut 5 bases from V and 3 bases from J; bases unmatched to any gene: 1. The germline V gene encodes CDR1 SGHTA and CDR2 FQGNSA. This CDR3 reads CASSDRGSNEKLFF. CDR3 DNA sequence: TGTGCCAGCAGCGACAGGGGGTCTAATGAAAAACTGTTTTTT.

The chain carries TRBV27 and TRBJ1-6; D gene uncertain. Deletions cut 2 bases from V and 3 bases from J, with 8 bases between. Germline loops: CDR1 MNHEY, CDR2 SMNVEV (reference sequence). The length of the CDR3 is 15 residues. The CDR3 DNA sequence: TGTGCCAGCAGTTTAGCGGGGAACTATAATTCACCCCTCCACTTT. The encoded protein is CASSLAGNYNSPLHF.

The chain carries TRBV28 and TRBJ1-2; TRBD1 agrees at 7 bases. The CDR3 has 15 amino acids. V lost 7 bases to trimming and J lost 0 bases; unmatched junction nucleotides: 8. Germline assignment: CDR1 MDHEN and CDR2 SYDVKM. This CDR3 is CASTLGQRSNYGYTF. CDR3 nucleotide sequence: TGTGCCAGCACCCTGGGACAGCGCTCTAACTATGGCTACACCTTC.

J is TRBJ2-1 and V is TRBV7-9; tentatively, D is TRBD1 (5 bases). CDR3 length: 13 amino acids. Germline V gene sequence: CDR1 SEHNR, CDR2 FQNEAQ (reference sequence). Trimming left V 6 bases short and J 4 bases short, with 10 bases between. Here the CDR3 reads CASSYDSYNEQFF. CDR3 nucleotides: TGTGCCAGCAGTTATGACAGTTACAATGAGCAGTTCTTC.

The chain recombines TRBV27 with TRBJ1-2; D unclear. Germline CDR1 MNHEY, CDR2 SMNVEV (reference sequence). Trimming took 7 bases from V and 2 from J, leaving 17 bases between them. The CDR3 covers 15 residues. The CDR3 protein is CASTSRSRNNYGYTF. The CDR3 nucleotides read TGTGCCAGCACTTCACGCTCCAGGAACAACTATGGCTACACCTTC.

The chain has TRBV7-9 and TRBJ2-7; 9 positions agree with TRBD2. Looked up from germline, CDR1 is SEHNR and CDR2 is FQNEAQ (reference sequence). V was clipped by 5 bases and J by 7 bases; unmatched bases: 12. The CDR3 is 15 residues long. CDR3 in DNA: TGTGCCAGCAGCCCCCCAGCTAGCGGGGCCCTGGAGCAGTACTTC. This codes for CASSPPASGALEQYF.

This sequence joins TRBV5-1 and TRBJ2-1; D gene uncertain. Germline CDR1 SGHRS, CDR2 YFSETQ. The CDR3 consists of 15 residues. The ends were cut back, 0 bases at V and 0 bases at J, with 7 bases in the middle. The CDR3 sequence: CASSLAVSSYNEQFF. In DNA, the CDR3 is TGCGCCAGCAGCTTGGCGGTGAGCTCCTACAATGAGCAGTTCTTC.

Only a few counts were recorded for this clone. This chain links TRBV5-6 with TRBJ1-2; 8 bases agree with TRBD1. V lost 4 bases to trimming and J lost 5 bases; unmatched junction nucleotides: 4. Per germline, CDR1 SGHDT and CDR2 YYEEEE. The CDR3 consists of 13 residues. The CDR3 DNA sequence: TGTGCCAGCAGCCGAGGACAGGGTTATGGCTACACCTTC. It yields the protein CASSRGQGYGYTF.